What follows are 10 T cell receptor beta chains derived from one specimen sequenced in a study of cytomegalovirus exposure and HLA in healthy donors. Amplification used 60 Vbeta primers and 13 Jbeta primers. Produced via immunoSEQ multiplex PCR; TCRdb's table is partial and in-frame only. The sample holds around 150,000 clones, 78% seen once. Sequencing was done on a sample of PBMCs. Receptors were obtained from a male donor in good health and CMV-seronegative.

The chain couples TRBV27 to TRBJ1-5; 8 bases align to TRBD1. Per germline, CDR1 MNHEY and CDR2 SMNVEV (reference sequence). The CDR3 loop spans 13 amino acids. V was pared by 3 bases and J by 5 bases, with 0 bases of the junction left unmatched. CDR3 sequence reads: CASSLDRDQPQHF. For the CDR3, the DNA is TGTGCCAGCAGTTTGGACAGGGATCAGCCCCAGCATTTT.

The V call is TRBV7-2, the J call TRBJ1-2, with 7 bases aligning to TRBD1. Germline V gene lookup returns CDR1 SGHTA and CDR2 FQGNSA. CDR3 length: 13 amino acids. J lost 2 bases, V lost 5 bases, and 2 bases had no gene match. CDR3 residues: CASSRDRNYGYTF. The CDR3 DNA follows: TGTGCCAGCAGCAGGGACAGAAACTATGGCTACACCTTC.

V usage is TRBV14 and J usage is TRBJ1-1; D possibly corresponds to TRBD1 (6 bases). V was pared by 2 bases and J by 4 bases, with 14 bases between. The CDR3 covers 15 residues. CDR1 and CDR2 (germline): SGHDN, FVKESK. CDR3 coding DNA: TGTGCCAGCAGCCAAAACAGGGCCTTGGGCACTGAAGCTTTCTTT. Protein sequence: CASSQNRALGTEAFF.

J is TRBJ2-2 and V is TRBV9, with 8 bases lining up with TRBD1. Looked up from germline, CDR1 is SGDLS and CDR2 is YYNGEE. The ends lost 3 bases at V and 1 base at J; junction bases unmatched: 2. The CDR3 covers 15 residues. The CDR3 region is CASSGGQGNTGELFF. CDR3 nucleotides: TGTGCCAGCAGCGGTGGACAGGGGAACACCGGGGAGCTGTTTTTT. The full variable domain, rest sourced from reference TRBV9 and TRBJ2-2, is DSGVTQTPKHLITATGQRVTLRCSPRSGDLSVYWYQQSLDQGLQFLIQYYNGEERAKGNILERFSAQQFPDLHSELNLSSLELGDSALYFCASSGGQGNTGELFFGEGSRLTVL.

In its sample, this clone was seen a few times. This chain connects TRBV6-5 to TRBJ2-5, with 9 bases lining up with TRBD2. Germline values: CDR1 MNHEY, CDR2 SVGAGI. The CDR3 totals 13 residues. V shed 6 bases and J 2 bases; nucleotides not matched to a gene: 1. For the CDR3, the DNA is TGTGCCAGCAGGGGACTAGCACAAGAGACCCAGTACTTC. Translated: CASRGLAQETQYF.

This chain connects TRBV12-5 to TRBJ1-1; D gene unclear. Germline CDR1 is LGHNT and CDR2 is FRNRAP. V was shortened by 7 bases and J by 4 bases, with 13 bases between the two germline ends. This CDR3 spans 13 amino acids. The chain's CDR3 is CASASYEATEAFF. The CDR3, as DNA: TGTGCTAGTGCTTCGTATGAGGCCACTGAAGCTTTCTTT.

The chain links TRBV2 to TRBJ1-1, with D unclear. The CDR3 is 9 residues long. Germline assignment: CDR1 SNHLY and CDR2 FYNNEI. The ends were cut back, 7 bases at V and 8 bases at J, with 5 bases in the middle. Written as DNA, the CDR3 is TGTGCCAGCAAAATAGAAGCTTTCTTT. Its translation is CASKIEAFF.

This clone was observed a handful of times. V usage is TRBV7-9 and J usage is TRBJ1-2; 8 bases agree with TRBD1. The V segment lost 1 base and the J segment 4 bases; nucleotides outside the gene matches: 8. This CDR3 has 16 residues. Germline V gene data show CDR1 as SEHNR and CDR2 as FQNEAQ (reference sequence). The DNA of the CDR3 is TGTGCCAGCAGCTTAGGCTCAGGGACAGGACCCTATGGCTACACCTTC. It specifies CASSLGSGTGPYGYTF.

This chain joins TRBV7-3 and TRBJ2-1; D perhaps matches TRBD1 (6 bases). The V end lost 4 bases, the J end lost 0 bases, and 10 bases lay between the germline ends. Germline values: CDR1 SGHTA, CDR2 FQGTGA. This CDR3 is 15 amino acids long. The CDR3 region has the DNA TGTGCCAGCAGCTGGGGGCGTAGCTCCTACAATGAGCAGTTCTTC. Translated: CASSWGRSSYNEQFF.

This CDR3 is CASSVDGANYGYTF. Here the CDR3 DNA reads TGTGCCAGCAGTGTAGACGGAGCTAACTATGGCTACACCTTC. The chain uses TRBV5-6 and TRBJ1-2, with D uncertain. The CDR3 contains 14 residues. V was cut by 5 bases and J by 0 bases, with 11 bases left in between. Germline lookup yields CDR1 SGHDT and CDR2 YYEEEE.